This T cell receptor (beta chain) appears in the sequencing data of a study of neoadjuvant anti-PD-1 for oral cavity cancer. Study observations and caveats: Only a few patients per response group were TCR-analyzed; validation needed. Higher pretreatment Treg/Th17 ratios tracked higher pretreatment blood clonality.

As for time point: after neoadjuvant nivolumab, at surgical resection. PBMCs were not maintained or expanded in culture before analysis. Details on this clone: Its antigen is not known.

Data came from immunoSEQ multiplex PCR; TCRdb stores just in-frame clones and leaves some out. The data hold 13,000 to 15,000 clones, with 76% observed a single time. This receptor was identified in a person aged 35-79 years with oral cavity squamous cell carcinoma. This specimen consisted of PBMCs, obtained after nivolumab (anti-PD-1) treatment.

The CDR3 region has the DNA TGTGCCAGCAGCTTAGATGGGCCGATCAATGAGCAGTTCTTC. Protein: CASSLDGPINEQFF. This chain uses TRBV11-2 with TRBJ2-1; D unresolved. V was trimmed by 0 bases and J by 6 bases, leaving 9 bases between them. CDR1 is SGHAT, CDR2 FQNNGV, per germline. CDR3 length: 14 amino acids.